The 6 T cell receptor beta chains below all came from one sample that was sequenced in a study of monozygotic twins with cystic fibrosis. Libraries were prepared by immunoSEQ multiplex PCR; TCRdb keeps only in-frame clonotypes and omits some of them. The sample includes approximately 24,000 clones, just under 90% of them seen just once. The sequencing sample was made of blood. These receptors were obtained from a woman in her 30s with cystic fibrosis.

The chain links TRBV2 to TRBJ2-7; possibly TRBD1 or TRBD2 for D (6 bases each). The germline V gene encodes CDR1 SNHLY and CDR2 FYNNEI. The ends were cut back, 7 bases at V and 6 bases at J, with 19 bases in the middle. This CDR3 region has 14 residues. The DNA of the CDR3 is TGTGCCAGCATAACTTGGGGGGCCTCGGGCGAGCAGTACTTC. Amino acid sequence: CASITWGASGEQYF.

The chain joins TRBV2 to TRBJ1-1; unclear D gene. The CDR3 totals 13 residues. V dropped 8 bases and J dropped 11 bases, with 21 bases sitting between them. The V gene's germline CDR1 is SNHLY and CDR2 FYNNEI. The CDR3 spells CASVLAWAGGAFF. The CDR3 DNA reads TGTGCCAGCGTGCTCGCATGGGCGGGTGGGGCTTTCTTT.

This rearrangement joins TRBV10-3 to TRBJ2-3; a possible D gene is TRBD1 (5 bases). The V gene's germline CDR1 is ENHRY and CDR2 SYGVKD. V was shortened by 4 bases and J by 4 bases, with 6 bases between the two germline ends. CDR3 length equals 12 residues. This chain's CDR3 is CAISAGPDTQYF. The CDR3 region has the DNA TGTGCCATCAGTGCAGGGCCAGATACGCAGTATTTT.

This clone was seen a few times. The CDR3 here is CASSLAGQGAEKLFF. In nucleotides, the CDR3 is TGTGCCAGCAGTTTAGCGGGACAGGGGGCAGAAAAACTGTTTTTT. The J gene is TRBJ1-4, the V gene TRBV27; 12 positions agree with TRBD1. CDR1 MNHEY and CDR2 SMNVEV come from the germline V gene (reference sequence). The V and J ends lost 2 bases and 8 bases, in that order; junction bases with no gene match: 3. The CDR3 spans 15 residues.

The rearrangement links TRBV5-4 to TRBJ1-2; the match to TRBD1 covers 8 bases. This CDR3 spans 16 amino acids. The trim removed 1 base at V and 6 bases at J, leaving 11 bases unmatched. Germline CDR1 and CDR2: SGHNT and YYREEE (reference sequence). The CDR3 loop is CASSLKIAGGRNGYTF. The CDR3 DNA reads TGTGCCAGCAGCTTGAAGATTGCAGGGGGCAGAAATGGCTACACCTTC.

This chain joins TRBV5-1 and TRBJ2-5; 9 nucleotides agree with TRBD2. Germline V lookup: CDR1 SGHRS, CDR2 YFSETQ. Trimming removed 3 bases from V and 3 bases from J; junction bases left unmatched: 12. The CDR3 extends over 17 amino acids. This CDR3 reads CASSWDNRVAGEETQYF. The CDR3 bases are TGCGCCAGCAGCTGGGATAACAGGGTAGCGGGGGAAGAGACCCAGTACTTC.